The source of this TCR beta chain is a study of technical replicates of blood from a handful of donors. The ends lost 7 bases at V and 2 bases at J; junction bases unmatched: 4. The CDR3 length is 15 residues. Germline CDR1 ENHRY, CDR2 SYGVKD. Produced via immunoSEQ multiplex PCR; TCRdb's table is partial and in-frame only. Of tens of thousands of clones listed, around 90% are singletons. This chain connects TRBV10-3 to TRBJ2-3, with 12 positions matching TRBD2. This TCR was sampled from a human donor in good health. Material for sequencing was T cells isolated from PBMCs. Written as DNA, the CDR3 is TGTGCCATCATGAGGACTAGCGGGACCACAGATACGCAGTATTTT. Translation: CAIMRTSGTTDTQYF.